The next 21 T cell receptor beta chains were all read from a single sample in a study of cytomegalovirus exposure and HLA in healthy donors. The PCR employed 60 Vbeta primers together with 13 Jbeta primers. The protocol was immunoSEQ multiplex PCR, while the TCRdb copy is restricted to in-frame clones and leaves out a portion. The sample lists fewer than 140,000 clones; about 75% were seen once. The source material was PBMCs. The source of these receptors is a middle-aged man in good health and CMV-seronegative.

This chain joins TRBV6-5 and TRBJ2-3, with no clear D. Germline CDR1 is MNHEY and CDR2 is SVGAGI. The CDR3 runs to 13 residues. Trimming removed 6 bases at V and 2 bases at J, with 9 bases between. CDR3 in amino acids: CASRSAATDTQYF. Written as DNA, the CDR3 is TGTGCCAGCAGGTCGGCGGCCACAGATACGCAGTATTTT.

Regarding this clone: Other DNA sequences in this specimen translate into the identical CDR3. The chain links TRBV5-1 to TRBJ2-3, with D perhaps TRBD2 (6 bases). V was pared by 2 bases and J by 1 base, with 8 bases between. The CDR3 sequence is 14 residues long. Germline V gene lookup returns CDR1 SGHRS and CDR2 YFSETQ. CDR3 sequence reads: CASSFTGGTDTQYF. Here the CDR3 DNA reads TGCGCCAGCAGCTTCACGGGGGGCACAGATACGCAGTATTTT.

The gene calls are TRBV7-2 and TRBJ2-6, with 9 positions matching TRBD2. The J segment lost 0 bases and the V segment lost 8 bases, leaving 5 bases of the junction unmatched. This CDR3 has 16 amino acids. From germline, CDR1 is SGHTA and CDR2 FQGNSA. CDR3 protein: CASALAGSSGANVLTF. The CDR3 region has the DNA TGTGCCAGCGCCCTAGCGGGGTCCTCTGGGGCCAACGTCCTGACTTTC.

This clone was seen just once. J is TRBJ2-1 and V is TRBV2; possibly TRBD2 for D (5 bases). V lost 3 bases and J lost 7, with 16 bases in between. Germline lookup yields CDR1 SNHLY and CDR2 FYNNEI. The CDR3 sequence is 15 residues long. CDR3 nucleotide sequence: TGTGCCAGCAGTGACCCCCTGGAGGCCCCAAATGAGCAGTTCTTC. This codes for CASSDPLEAPNEQFF.

This clone was observed a handful of times. This chain links TRBV6-1 with TRBJ2-6, with D possibly being TRBD2 (6 bases). Trimming shortened V by 6 bases and J by 4 bases, and 13 bases separated the two germline ends. From germline, CDR1 is MNHNS and CDR2 SASEGT. The CDR3 runs to 15 residues. CDR3 sequence (DNA): TGTGCCAGCAGCGGTGGGGGGACGGGGGCCAACGTCCTGACTTTC. Amino acid sequence: CASSGGGTGANVLTF.

The chain employs TRBV4-1 and TRBJ2-3; 7 nucleotides agree with TRBD1. V dropped 4 bases and J dropped 8; count of bases not matched to a gene: 9. Germline loops: CDR1 MGHRA, CDR2 YSYEKL. The CDR3 contains 14 residues. CDR3 in amino acids: CASSPGTDPGTQYF. The CDR3 bases are TGCGCCAGCAGCCCTGGGACAGATCCCGGTACGCAGTATTTT.

Concerning this clone: At one of its ends the junction is not consistent with the germline gene, which may arise from a read error. This chain links TRBV7-8 with TRBJ2-2; D is possibly TRBD2 (5 bases). The germline V gene has CDR1 SGHVS and CDR2 FQNEAQ. The CDR3 covers 14 residues. The CDR3 protein is CASSLLANTGVLFF. The CDR3 DNA sequence: TGTGCCAGCAGCTTATTGGCGAACACCGGGGTGCTGTTTTTT.

The chain joins TRBV29-1 to TRBJ2-5, with D possibly TRBD1 on 6 matching bases. This CDR3 is built from 14 residues. Germline V gene sequence: CDR1 SQVTM, CDR2 ANQGSEA. V was clipped by 4 bases and J by 5 bases, with 17 bases between them. The CDR3 here is CSVGGNGGVETQYF. CDR3 DNA sequence: TGCAGCGTTGGAGGCAATGGGGGCGTCGAGACCCAGTACTTC.

This chain uses TRBV5-8 with TRBJ2-7; weak D call: TRBD1 (6 bases). With 7 bases removed from V and 2 bases from J, the gap between germline ends came to 16 bases. Germline V CDR1 and CDR2: SGHTS, YDEGEE. This CDR3 spans 14 amino acids. CDR3 protein: CASGRQDHPYEQYF. CDR3 nucleotides: TGTGCCAGCGGAAGACAGGACCATCCCTACGAGCAGTACTTC.

This chain uses TRBV2 with TRBJ1-2; D gene ambiguous. Germline V gives CDR1 SNHLY, CDR2 FYNNEI. The CDR3 sequence is 12 residues long. The V and J ends lost 11 bases and 8 bases respectively, with 18 bases between them. CDR3 nucleotide sequence: TGTGCCCTAAACTACCTTACATCCGGCTACACCTTC. This gives the protein CALNYLTSGYTF.

A few counts support this clone. The gene calls are TRBV5-6 and TRBJ2-2, with TRBD2 matching 8 bases. J lost 2 bases, V lost 1 base, and 4 bases had no gene match. The CDR3 consists of 16 residues. Looked up from germline, CDR1 is SGHDT and CDR2 is YYEEEE. As DNA, the CDR3 is TGTGCCAGCAGCTTGTTTCGGACTAGCAACACCGGGGAGCTGTTTTTT. Encoded protein: CASSLFRTSNTGELFF.

The J gene is TRBJ1-6, the V gene TRBV5-4; the match to TRBD1 covers 7 bases. V dropped 0 bases and J dropped 9; count of bases not matched to a gene: 3. This CDR3 has 14 amino acids. Germline V CDR1 and CDR2: SGHNT, YYREEE (reference sequence). The CDR3 is CASSLDRGSSPLHF. The CDR3 bases are TGTGCCAGCAGCTTGGACAGGGGAAGTTCACCCCTCCACTTT.

The chain recombines TRBV10-3 with TRBJ2-7; 10 nucleotides line up with TRBD2. The CDR3 is made up of 16 amino acids. Unmatched junction bases numbered 17, after V lost 6 bases and J lost 9 bases. The germline V gene has CDR1 ENHRY and CDR2 SYGVKD. As DNA, the CDR3 is TGTGCCATCAGCGACAATAGCGGGGGGATCCTACGAGGGCAGTACTTC. Translation gives CAISDNSGGILRGQYF.

The V and J genes are TRBV7-9 and TRBJ2-3; 8 bases fit TRBD1. CDR3 size: 16 residues. Germline V gene lookup returns CDR1 SEHNR and CDR2 FQNEAQ (reference sequence). Trimming at V came to 5 bases and at J to 0 bases, leaving 7 bases not matched to a gene. In nucleotides, the CDR3 is TGTGCCAGCAGCCCAGACAGGGGCCTTAGCACAGATACGCAGTATTTT. It yields the protein CASSPDRGLSTDTQYF.

The chain carries TRBV6-1 and TRBJ2-1, with D perhaps matching TRBD1 (5 bases). From germline, CDR1 is MNHNS and CDR2 SASEGT. V was trimmed by 2 bases and J by 2 bases, leaving 10 bases between them. This CDR3 region has 15 residues. The CDR3 region has the DNA TGTGCCAGCAGTGAATTAAGGGGTCCCTACAATGAGCAGTTCTTC. Translating it yields CASSELRGPYNEQFF.

The chain uses TRBV5-4 and TRBJ1-1; possibly TRBD1 for D (5 bases). V was pared by 0 bases and J by 0 bases, with 15 bases between. This CDR3 has 17 amino acids. Germline V gives CDR1 SGHNT, CDR2 YYREEE (reference sequence). CDR3 nucleotides: TGTGCCAGCAGCTTGGATCCCCTTTCAGGGATGAACACTGAAGCTTTCTTT. Translating gives CASSLDPLSGMNTEAFF.

The chain employs TRBV7-2 and TRBJ1-5; no clear D. Germline lookup yields CDR1 SGHTA and CDR2 FQGNSA. The CDR3 loop spans 13 amino acids. Trimming pared 1 base from V and 11 bases from J, leaving 12 bases between. In nucleotides, the CDR3 is TGTGCCAGCAGCTTAGGTCCATTGAGAGCCCAGCATTTT. Translated, it gives CASSLGPLRAQHF.

This sequence joins TRBV6-6 and TRBJ2-2; D may be TRBD2 (7 bases). CDR3 size: 16 residues. Trimming took off 0 bases at V and 4 bases at J, with 12 bases between the two ends. Germline CDR1 MNHNY, CDR2 SVGAGI (reference sequence). CDR3 bases: TGTGCCAGCAGTTACTCGAGACGGGGGGCCACCGGGGAGCTGTTTTTT. It translates to CASSYSRRGATGELFF.

The V gene is TRBV2, the J gene TRBJ1-1, with 7 nucleotides matching TRBD1. The germline V gene encodes CDR1 SNHLY and CDR2 FYNNEI. After removal of 6 bases from V and 0 bases from J, the junction contained 7 bases not matched to a gene. The CDR3 totals 15 residues. The CDR3 DNA is TGTGCCAGCAGAGAGTCACAGGGGTTGAACACTGAAGCTTTCTTT. Residues: CASRESQGLNTEAFF. The variable domain in full, with the rest retrieved from reference TRBV2 and TRBJ1-1, is EPEVTQTPSHQVTQMGQEVILRCVPISNHLYFYWYRQILGQKVEFLVSFYNNEISEKSEIFDDQFSVERPDGSNFTLKIRSTKLEDSAMYFCASRESQGLNTEAFFGQGTRLTVV.

The rearrangement links TRBV5-1 to TRBJ1-5; 8 bases are a match to TRBD1. This CDR3 has 15 residues. V gave up 0 bases and J gave up 6 bases; unmatched junction bases: 5. Germline-derived CDR1 and CDR2 are SGHRS and YFSETQ. In DNA, the CDR3 is TGCGCCAGCAGCTTGGTCCCGGGACAGGTTCAGCCCCAGCATTTT. Its protein is CASSLVPGQVQPQHF.

A single count supports this clone. V gene TRBV7-9 combines with J gene TRBJ2-3; perhaps TRBD2 as D (6 bases). This CDR3 has 15 residues. Trimming left V 4 bases short and J 2 bases short, with 13 bases between. CDR1 is SEHNR and CDR2 is FQNEAQ in the germline V gene (reference sequence). The CDR3 sequence is CASSSLRTTTDTQYF. CDR3 DNA: TGTGCCAGCAGCTCTCTCCGGACTACCACAGATACGCAGTATTTT.